The present T cell receptor (beta chain) was sequenced within a study of T cells after posttransplantation cyclophosphamide (dated by TCRdb to about 2016). Context from the whole study: The study tracked T cell repertoire reconstitution by TRB sequencing after myeloablative bone marrow transplantation using posttransplantation cyclophosphamide as GVHD prophylaxis. Antigen receptor sequencing was done on samples from 35 to 45 PTCy-treated patients and from approximately 17 related bone marrow donors of those patients. Blood from all 35 or so PTCy patients who had 1-year posttransplant specimens underwent TRB sequencing. Up to about 3 additional blood samples from 2 to 5.2 years after transplant were also TRB-sequenced in 3 patients, as was pretransplant blood from 4 patients. Because TRA and TRB clonality correlated tightly in 9 samples, later TCR analyses were limited to TRB. Public TRB sequences were queried against a database of over 3,500 sequences associated with responses to pathogens, tumor antigens, self-antigens and alloantigens. Study-wide conclusions, independent of this receptor: Donor-recipient similarity was low at 1-2 months but rose over the first year, and later blood repertoires were often dominated by donor CD8+ memory clones. The TRB repertoires of T cells infiltrating skin or GI tract showed only limited overlap with the TRB repertoires of T cells in blood. Across the 35 to 45 patients, TRB clonality was highly associated with recipient CMV seropositivity and CMV reactivation, and diversity with PTCy was similar to that in the CNI/methotrexate controls.

The CDR3 starts with the cysteine, ends with the phenylalanine, and has 17 residues. Just the 51-base CDR3 DNA is kept, in frame starting at base 1. Unmatched junction bases come to 15, with V trimmed by 7 bases and J by 3 bases. CDR1 and CDR2 are drawn from the germline V gene: SGHAT, FQNNGV. This clone was counted at least ten times. No cognate antigen has been identified for it. Base-call qualities are not available, and no considerably larger clone is one nucleotide away. TRB sequencing was run on genomic DNA with either the immunoSEQ assay at survey resolution or the hsTCRB kit. The study's own analysis went as follows. The immunoSEQ software handled the initial read processing, while the LymphoSeq R package was used for the repertoire analyses. Clonality was calculated as 1 minus normalized Shannon entropy, and the Gini coefficient was also calculated for each TRB dataset. To infer phenotypes in unsorted samples, TRB sequences from sorted subsets of the recipient or donor were mapped onto the unsorted samples of the same recipient. TCRdb obtained this table from immuneACCESS and retained in-frame rearrangements with V and J assigned. These tables miss some clones; where compared with another copy, unresolved V genes account for less than half of the shortfall, and the remainder is unexplained. The DNA gave D and trimming, while V, J and clone size come from that table. The data for this sample show approximately 2,600 clones, each detected more than once. The ten largest clones take up around 8.9% of the sample.

Per the publication, the treatment or condition label means: high-dose cyclophosphamide on days +3 and +4 as single-agent GVHD prophylaxis. PTCy patients received busulfan and fludarabine conditioning, a related or unrelated marrow graft, and cyclophosphamide on days +3 and +4. PTCy-treated patients were drawn from a prospective multi-institutional clinical trial. Mononuclear cells from peripheral blood and bone marrow were separated by Ficoll-Hypaque density centrifugation and then cryopreserved. The source is a female patient aged 50-59 years who received an allogeneic stem cell transplant from a related donor, was CMV-positive, and had no GVHD. After a transplant, not all T cells may be the patient's own; some may come from the graft donor. The specimen comprised PBMCs, sampled 32 days after allogeneic stem cell transplant with posttransplant cyclophosphamide. The chain is encoded by TRBV11-2 joined to TRBJ2-1; 7 of the junction bases match TRBD2. The CDR3 region has the sequence CASTPPSRASGYNEQFF. The bases are TGTGCCAGCACCCCTCCATCTCGGGCTAGCGGCTACAATGAGCAGTTCTTC.